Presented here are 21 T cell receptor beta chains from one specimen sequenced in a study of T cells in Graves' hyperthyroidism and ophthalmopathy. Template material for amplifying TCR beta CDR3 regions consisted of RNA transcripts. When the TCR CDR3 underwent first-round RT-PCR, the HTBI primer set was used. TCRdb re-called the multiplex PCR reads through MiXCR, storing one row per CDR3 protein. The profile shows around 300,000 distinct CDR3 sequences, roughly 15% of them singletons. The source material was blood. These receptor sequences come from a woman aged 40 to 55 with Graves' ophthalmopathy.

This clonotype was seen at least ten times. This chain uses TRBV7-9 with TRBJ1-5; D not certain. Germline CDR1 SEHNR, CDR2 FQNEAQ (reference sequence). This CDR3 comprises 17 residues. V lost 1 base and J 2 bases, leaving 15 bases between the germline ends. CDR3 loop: CASSLGVGREGNQPQHF. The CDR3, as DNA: TGTGCCAGCAGCTTAGGAGTGGGGAGGGAGGGCAATCAGCCCCAGCATTTT.

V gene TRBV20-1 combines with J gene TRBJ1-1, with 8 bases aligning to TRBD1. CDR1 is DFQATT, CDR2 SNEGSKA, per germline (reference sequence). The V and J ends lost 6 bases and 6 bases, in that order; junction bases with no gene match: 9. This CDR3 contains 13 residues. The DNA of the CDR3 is TGCAGTGCCATTCCAGGGGGCAGGCCTGAAGCTTTCTTT. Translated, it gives CSAIPGGRPEAFF.

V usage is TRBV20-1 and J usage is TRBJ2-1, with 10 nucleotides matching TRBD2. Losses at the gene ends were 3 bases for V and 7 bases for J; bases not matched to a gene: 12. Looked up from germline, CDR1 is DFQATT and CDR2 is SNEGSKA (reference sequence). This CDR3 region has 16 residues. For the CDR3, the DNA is TGCAGTGCTAGGTTGCCTAGCGGGAGAATCCCTAATGAGCAGTTCTTC. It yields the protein CSARLPSGRIPNEQFF.

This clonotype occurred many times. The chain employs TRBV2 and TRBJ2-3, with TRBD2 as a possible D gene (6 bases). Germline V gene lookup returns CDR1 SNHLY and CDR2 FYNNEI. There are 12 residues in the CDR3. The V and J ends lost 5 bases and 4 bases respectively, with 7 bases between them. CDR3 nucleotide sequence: TGTGCCAGCAGTCGGGAGTCAGATACGCAGTATTTT. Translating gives CASSRESDTQYF.

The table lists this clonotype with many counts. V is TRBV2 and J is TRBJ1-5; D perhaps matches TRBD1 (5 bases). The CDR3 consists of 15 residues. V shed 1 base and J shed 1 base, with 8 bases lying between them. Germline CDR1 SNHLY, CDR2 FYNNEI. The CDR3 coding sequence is TGTGCCAGCAGTGAAGAACAGGTGAGCAATCAGCCCCAGCATTTT. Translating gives CASSEEQVSNQPQHF.

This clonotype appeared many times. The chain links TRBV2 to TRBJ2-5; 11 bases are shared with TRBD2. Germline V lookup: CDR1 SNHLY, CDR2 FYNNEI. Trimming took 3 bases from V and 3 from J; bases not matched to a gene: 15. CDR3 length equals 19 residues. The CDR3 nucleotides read TGTGCCAGCAGTGAGGTGATAGCGACTAGCGGGGTTTGGGAAGAGACCCAGTACTTC. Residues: CASSEVIATSGVWEETQYF.

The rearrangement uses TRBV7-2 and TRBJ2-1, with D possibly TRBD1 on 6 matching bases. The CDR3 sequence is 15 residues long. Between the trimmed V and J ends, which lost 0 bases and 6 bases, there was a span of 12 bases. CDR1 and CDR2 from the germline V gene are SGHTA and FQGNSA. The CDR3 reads CASSLAVRGSNEQFF. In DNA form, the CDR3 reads TGTGCCAGCAGCTTAGCCGTCAGGGGATCCAATGAGCAGTTCTTC.

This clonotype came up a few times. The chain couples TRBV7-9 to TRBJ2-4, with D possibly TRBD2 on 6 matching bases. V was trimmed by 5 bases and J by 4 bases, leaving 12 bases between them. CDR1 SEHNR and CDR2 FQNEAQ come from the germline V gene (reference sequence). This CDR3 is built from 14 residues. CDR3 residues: CASSRGTPKNIQYF. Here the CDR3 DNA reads TGTGCCAGCAGCCGCGGGACTCCTAAAAACATTCAGTACTTC.

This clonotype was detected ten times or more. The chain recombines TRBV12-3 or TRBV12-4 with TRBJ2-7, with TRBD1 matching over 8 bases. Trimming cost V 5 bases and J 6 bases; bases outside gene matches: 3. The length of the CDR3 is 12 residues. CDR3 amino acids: CASSRTGLEQYF. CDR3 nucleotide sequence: TGTGCCAGCAGTCGGACAGGGCTCGAGCAGTACTTC.

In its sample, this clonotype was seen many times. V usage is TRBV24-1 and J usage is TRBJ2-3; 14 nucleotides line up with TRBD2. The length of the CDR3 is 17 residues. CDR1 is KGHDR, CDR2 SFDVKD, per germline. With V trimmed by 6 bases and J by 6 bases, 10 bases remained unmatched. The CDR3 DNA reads TGTGCCACCAGTAAGGGGACTAGCGGGGGCGCAGGGGATACGCAGTATTTT. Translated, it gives CATSKGTSGGAGDTQYF.

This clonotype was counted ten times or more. CDR3 nucleotides: TGTGCCATCAGTGAGTCGAACGCGTACGGGGCCTACGAGCAGTACTTC. As protein: CAISESNAYGAYEQYF. The V and J genes are TRBV10-3 and TRBJ2-7; D may be TRBD2 (5 bases). Trimming took 0 bases from V and 2 from J, leaving 14 bases between them. CDR1 ENHRY and CDR2 SYGVKD come from the germline V gene. This CDR3 region has 16 residues.

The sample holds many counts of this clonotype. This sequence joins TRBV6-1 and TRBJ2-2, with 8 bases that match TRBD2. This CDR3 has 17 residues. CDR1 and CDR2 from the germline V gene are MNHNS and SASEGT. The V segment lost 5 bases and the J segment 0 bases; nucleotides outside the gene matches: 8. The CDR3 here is CASSPPRLATNTGELFF. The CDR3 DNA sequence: TGTGCCAGCAGTCCGCCTCGACTAGCGACGAACACCGGGGAGCTGTTTTTT.

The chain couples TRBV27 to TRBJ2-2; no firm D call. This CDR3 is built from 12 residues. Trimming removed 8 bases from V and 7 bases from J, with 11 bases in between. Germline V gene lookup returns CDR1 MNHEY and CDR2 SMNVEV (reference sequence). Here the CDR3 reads CASRMGSGELFF. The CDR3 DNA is TGTGCCAGCCGGATGGGCAGCGGGGAGCTGTTTTTT.

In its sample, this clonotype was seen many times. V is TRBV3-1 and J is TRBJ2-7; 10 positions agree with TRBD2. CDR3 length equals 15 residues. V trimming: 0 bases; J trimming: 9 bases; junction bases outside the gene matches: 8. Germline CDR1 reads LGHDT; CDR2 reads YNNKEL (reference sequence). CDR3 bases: TGTGCCAGCAGCCAAGATTGGACTAGCGGTCTTGGGCAGTACTTC. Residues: CASSQDWTSGLGQYF.

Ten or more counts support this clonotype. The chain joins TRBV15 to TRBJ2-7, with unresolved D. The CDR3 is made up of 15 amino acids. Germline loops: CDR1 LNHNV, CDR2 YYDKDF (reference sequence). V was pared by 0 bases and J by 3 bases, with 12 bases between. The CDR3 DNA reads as TGTGCCACCAGCAGAGATCGCGCCTTGAACTACGAGCAGTACTTC. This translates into CATSRDRALNYEQYF.

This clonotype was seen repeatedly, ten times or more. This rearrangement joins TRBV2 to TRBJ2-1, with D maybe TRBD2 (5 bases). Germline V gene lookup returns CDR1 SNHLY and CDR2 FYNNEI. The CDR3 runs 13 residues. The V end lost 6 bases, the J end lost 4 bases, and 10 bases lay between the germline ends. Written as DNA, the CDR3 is TGTGCCAGCAGGAGGAGGACGTACAATGAGCAGTTCTTC. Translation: CASRRRTYNEQFF. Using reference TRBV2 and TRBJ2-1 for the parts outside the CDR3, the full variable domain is EPEVTQTPSHQVTQMGQEVILRCVPISNHLYFYWYRQILGQKVEFLVSFYNNEISEKSEIFDDQFSVERPDGSNFTLKIRSTKLEDSAMYFCASRRRTYNEQFFGPGTRLTVL.

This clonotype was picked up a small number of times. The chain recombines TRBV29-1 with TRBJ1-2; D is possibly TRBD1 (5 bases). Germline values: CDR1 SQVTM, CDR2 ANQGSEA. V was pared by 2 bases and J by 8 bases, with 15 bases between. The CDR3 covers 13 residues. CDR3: CSVEKDITTGYTF. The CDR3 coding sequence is TGCAGCGTTGAAAAGGACATTACGACGGGCTACACCTTC.

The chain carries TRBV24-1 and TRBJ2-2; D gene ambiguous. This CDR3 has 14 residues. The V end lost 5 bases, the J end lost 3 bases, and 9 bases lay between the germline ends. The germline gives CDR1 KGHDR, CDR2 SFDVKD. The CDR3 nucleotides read TGTGCCACCAGTGGCCAGCTCTACACCGGGGAGCTGTTTTTT. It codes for CATSGQLYTGELFF.

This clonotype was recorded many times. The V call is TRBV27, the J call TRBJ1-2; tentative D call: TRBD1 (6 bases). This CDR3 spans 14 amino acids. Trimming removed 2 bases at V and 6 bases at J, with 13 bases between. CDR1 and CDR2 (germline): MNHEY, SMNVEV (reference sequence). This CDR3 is CASSLTGHLNGYTF. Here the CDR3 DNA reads TGTGCCAGCAGTTTAACGGGACACCTAAATGGCTACACCTTC.

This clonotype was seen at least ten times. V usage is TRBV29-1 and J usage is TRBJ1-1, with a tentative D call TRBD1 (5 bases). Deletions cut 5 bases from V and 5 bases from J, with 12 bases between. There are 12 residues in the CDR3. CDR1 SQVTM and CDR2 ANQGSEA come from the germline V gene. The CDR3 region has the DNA TGCAGCGTTAGGGGAGGAGGGACTGAAGCTTTCTTT. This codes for CSVRGGGTEAFF.

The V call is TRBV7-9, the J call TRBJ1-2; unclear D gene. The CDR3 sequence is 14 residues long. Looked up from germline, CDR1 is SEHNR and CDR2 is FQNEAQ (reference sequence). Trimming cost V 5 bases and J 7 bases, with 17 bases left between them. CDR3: CASSAPGGVGGYTF. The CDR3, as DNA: TGTGCCAGCAGCGCCCCTGGCGGGGTGGGTGGCTACACCTTC.